This T cell receptor (beta chain) comes out of a study of shared clonotypes between healthy human individuals. General study points: Blood alone was sampled, and tissue repertoires likely differ. Clonotype sharing among the donors was expected to vary with sequencing depth.

The germline CDR1 and CDR2 sequences are MDHEN and SYDVKM. The CDR3 runs 16 residues. V was clipped by 5 bases and J by 6 bases; unmatched bases: 12. Recent vaccinations or acute infections were absent in the healthy HIV-negative adult donors. Original processing notes: ImmunoSEQ junction-only sequences lacked quality scores, so their filtering differed. Using immunoSEQ multiplex PCR, the repertoire was profiled, and TCRdb retains in-frame clones only, with some absent. V and J calls plus clone size are reproduced from that table; the DNA served to infer D and trimming. The sample includes fewer than 550,000 clones, roughly 79% of them seen just once. As for this clone: The antigen is not known.

The sequenced sample consisted of PBMCs. This TCR came from a woman aged 40 to 50 in good health. Some clones in this sample may be carry-over from other donors' samples. The chain uses TRBV28 and TRBJ2-1, with 8 bases fitting TRBD2. The chain's CDR3 is CASSLSSRGGFNEQFF. CDR3 nucleotide sequence: TGTGCCAGCAGTCTCTCCAGTCGGGGGGGCTTCAATGAGCAGTTCTTC.